This TCR beta chain stems from a study of blood T cells in healthy people across ages. The authors ran a second PCR of about 6 to 11 cycles using a sample-barcoded 5' primer and a J-beta primer mix. TCRdb re-derived calls from the 5' RACE reads in MiXCR, one entry per CDR3 protein. This sample has approximately 960,000 distinct CDR3 sequences, with 29% found just once. Trimming took 6 bases from V and 2 from J, leaving 11 bases between them. The CDR3 sequence is 14 residues long. Germline lookup yields CDR1 ENHRY and CDR2 SYGVKD. Separately, the same data were catalogued under a study of T cells of mothers and their children.

The chain links TRBV10-3 to TRBJ1-5; D is undetermined. Material: blood. This TCR came from a woman aged 40 to 50 in good health. The CDR3 coding sequence is TGTGCCATCAGGGAAAATTTGGGCAATCAGCCCCAGCATTTT. Residues: CAIRENLGNQPQHF.